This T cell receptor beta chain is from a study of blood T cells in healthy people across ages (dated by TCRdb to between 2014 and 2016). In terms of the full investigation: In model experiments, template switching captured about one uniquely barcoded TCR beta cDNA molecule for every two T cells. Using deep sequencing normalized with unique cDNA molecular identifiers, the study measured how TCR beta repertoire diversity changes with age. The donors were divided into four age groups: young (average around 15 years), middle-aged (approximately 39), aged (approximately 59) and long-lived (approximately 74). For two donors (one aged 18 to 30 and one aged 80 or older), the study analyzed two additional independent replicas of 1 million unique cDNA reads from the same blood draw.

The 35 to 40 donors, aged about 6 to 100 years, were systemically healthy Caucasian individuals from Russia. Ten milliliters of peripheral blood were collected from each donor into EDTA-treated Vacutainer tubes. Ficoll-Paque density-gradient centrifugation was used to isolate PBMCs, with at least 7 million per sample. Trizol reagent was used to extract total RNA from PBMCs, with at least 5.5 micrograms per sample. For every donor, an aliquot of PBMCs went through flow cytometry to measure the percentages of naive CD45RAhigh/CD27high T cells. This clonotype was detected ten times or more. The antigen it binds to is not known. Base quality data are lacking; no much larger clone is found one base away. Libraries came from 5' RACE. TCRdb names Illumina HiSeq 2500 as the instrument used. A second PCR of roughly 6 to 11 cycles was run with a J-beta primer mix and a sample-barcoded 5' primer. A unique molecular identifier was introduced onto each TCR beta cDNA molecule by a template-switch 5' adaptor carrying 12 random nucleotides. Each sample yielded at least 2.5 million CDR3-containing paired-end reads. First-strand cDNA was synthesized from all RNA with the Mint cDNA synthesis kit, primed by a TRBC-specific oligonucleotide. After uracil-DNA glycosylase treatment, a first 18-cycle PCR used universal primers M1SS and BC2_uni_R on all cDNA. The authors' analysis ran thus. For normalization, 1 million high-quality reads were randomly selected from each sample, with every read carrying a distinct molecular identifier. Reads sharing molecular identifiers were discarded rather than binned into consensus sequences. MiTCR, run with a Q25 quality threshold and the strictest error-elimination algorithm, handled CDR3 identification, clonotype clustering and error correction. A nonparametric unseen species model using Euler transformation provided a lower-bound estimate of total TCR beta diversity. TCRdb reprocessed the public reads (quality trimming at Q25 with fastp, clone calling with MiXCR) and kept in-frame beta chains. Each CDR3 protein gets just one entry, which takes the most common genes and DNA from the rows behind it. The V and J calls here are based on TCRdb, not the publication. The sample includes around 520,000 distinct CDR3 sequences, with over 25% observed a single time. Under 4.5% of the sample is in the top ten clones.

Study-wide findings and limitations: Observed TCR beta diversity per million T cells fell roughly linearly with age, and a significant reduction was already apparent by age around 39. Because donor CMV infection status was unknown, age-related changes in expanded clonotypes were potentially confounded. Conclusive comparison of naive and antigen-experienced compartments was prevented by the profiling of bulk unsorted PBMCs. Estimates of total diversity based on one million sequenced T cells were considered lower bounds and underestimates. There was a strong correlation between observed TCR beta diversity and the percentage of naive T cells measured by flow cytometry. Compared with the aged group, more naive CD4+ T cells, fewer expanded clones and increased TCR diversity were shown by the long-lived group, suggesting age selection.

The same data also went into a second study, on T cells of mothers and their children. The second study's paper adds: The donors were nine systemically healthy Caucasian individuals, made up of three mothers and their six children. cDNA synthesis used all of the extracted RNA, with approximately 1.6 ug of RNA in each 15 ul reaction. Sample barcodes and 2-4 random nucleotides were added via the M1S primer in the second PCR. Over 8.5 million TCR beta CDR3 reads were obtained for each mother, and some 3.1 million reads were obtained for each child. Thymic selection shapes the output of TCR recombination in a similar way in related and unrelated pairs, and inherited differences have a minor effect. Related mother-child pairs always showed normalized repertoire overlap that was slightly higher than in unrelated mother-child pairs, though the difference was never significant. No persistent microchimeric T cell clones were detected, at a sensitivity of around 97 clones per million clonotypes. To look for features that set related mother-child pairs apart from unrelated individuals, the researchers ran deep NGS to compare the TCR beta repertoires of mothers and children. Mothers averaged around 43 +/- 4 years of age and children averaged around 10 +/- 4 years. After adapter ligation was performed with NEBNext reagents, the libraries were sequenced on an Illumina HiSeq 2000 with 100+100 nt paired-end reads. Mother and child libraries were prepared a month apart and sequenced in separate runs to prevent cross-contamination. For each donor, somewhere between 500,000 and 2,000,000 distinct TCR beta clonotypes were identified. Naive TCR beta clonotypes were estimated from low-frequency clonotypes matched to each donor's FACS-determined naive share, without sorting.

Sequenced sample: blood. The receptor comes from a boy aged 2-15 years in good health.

The DNA sequence follows: TGCAGTGCTAGAAACCCGGACGGATCCTCTGGGGCCAACGTCCTGACTTTC. It encodes CSARNPDGSSGANVLTF. The chain uses TRBV20-1 and TRBJ2-6; the D gene lacks a confident call. V was cut back by 2 bases and J by 0 bases, leaving a gap of 14 bases between them. In the germline V gene (reference sequence), CDR1 corresponds to DFQATT and CDR2 to SNEGSKA. From its cysteine to its phenylalanine, the CDR3 spans 17 amino acids. Left in the record is the CDR3 DNA by itself, 51 bases read in frame from the first base.